The 32 T cell receptor beta chains presented below share a single source sample, sequenced in a study of CD8+ T cells in alopecia areata. Once RNA had been extracted, it was reverse transcribed into cDNA to act as the sequencing template. Some clones are missing from TCRdb's copy, which holds only in-frame ones; the method was immunoSEQ multiplex PCR. The sample has around 100,000 clones, over 70% seen once. Treatment noted: oral pan-JAK inhibitor, 5-10 mg twice daily. Material: CD8+ T cells sorted from blood, obtained at week 44, from a patient treated with tofacitinib. Receptors originate from a human donor with alopecia areata.

The V call is TRBV10-3, the J call TRBJ2-3, with 11 positions matching TRBD2. Germline V gene lookup returns CDR1 ENHRY and CDR2 SYGVKD. J was trimmed by 9 bases and V by 6 bases; bases with no gene match: 5. This CDR3 has 13 amino acids. CDR3 amino acids: CAIRATSGDTQYF. CDR3 coding DNA: TGTGCCATCAGAGCGACTAGCGGGGACACGCAGTATTTT.

The genes are TRBV6-1 and TRBJ2-7; TRBD1 matches at 8 bases. The CDR3 has 15 amino acids. V shed 1 base and J 2 bases; nucleotides not matched to a gene: 4. Germline-derived CDR1 and CDR2 are MNHNS and SASEGT. This CDR3 is CASSEDWTGTYEQYF. CDR3 DNA sequence: TGTGCCAGCAGTGAAGATTGGACAGGGACCTACGAGCAGTACTTC.

This clone was seen a handful of times. This chain uses TRBV7-9 with TRBJ2-3; TRBD2 might be the D (6 bases). Germline loops: CDR1 SEHNR, CDR2 FQNEAQ (reference sequence). This CDR3 contains 16 residues. The germline V and J ends were trimmed by 5 bases and 0 bases, with 15 bases remaining between them. DNA for the CDR3: TGTGCCAGCAGCCCATGGGGCGGGGATAGCACAGATACGCAGTATTTT. Amino acids: CASSPWGGDSTDTQYF.

The chain couples TRBV19 to TRBJ1-1; TRBD1 agrees at 8 bases. With V trimmed by 3 bases and J by 11 bases, 2 bases remained unmatched. There are 11 residues in the CDR3. The germline V gene has CDR1 LNHDA and CDR2 SQIVND (reference sequence). CDR3 amino acids: CASSMDREAFF. DNA for the CDR3: TGTGCCAGTAGTATGGACAGGGAGGCTTTCTTT.

The chain employs TRBV4-3 and TRBJ2-3; a weak D match, TRBD1 (6 bases). The CDR3 covers 17 residues. The germline V and J ends were trimmed by 0 bases and 0 bases, with 13 bases remaining between them. Germline CDR1 reads LGHNA; CDR2 reads YSLEER. As DNA, the CDR3 is TGCGCCAGCAGCCAAGATCCCCCAGGGGATAGCACAGATACGCAGTATTTT. Protein: CASSQDPPGDSTDTQYF.

This clone was counted a few times. The chain is built from TRBV7-2 and TRBJ2-1; possibly TRBD2 for D (6 bases). The germline CDR1 and CDR2 sequences are SGHTA and FQGNSA. The CDR3 is 13 residues long. V was shortened by 1 base and J by 10 bases, with 11 bases between the two germline ends. The CDR3 spells CASSLGGVQEQFF. The CDR3 coding sequence is TGTGCCAGCAGCTTAGGCGGGGTTCAAGAGCAGTTCTTC.

The J gene is TRBJ2-1, the V gene TRBV7-3; 9 bases are shared with TRBD1. Germline assignment: CDR1 SGHTA and CDR2 FQGTGA. J was trimmed by 14 bases and V by 5 bases; bases with no gene match: 16. This CDR3 spans 15 amino acids. CDR3 amino acids: CASSPTNNPGTGKFF. For the CDR3, the DNA is TGTGCCAGCAGCCCTACAAATAACCCCGGGACAGGGAAGTTCTTC. The full variable domain, its missing parts supplied by reference TRBV7-3 and TRBJ2-1, is GAGVSQTPSNKVTEKGKYVELRCDPISGHTALYWYRQSLGQGPEFLIYFQGTGAADDSGLPNDRFFAVRPEGSVSTLKIQRTERGDSAVYLCASSPTNNPGTGKFFGPGTRLTVL.

This clone came up a few times. The CDR3 DNA reads as TGTGCCAGCAGCGTAGGACACCTAAATTCACCCCTCCACTTT. Residues: CASSVGHLNSPLHF. The rearrangement links TRBV9 to TRBJ1-6; the D is unclear. Germline lookup yields CDR1 SGDLS and CDR2 YYNGEE. This CDR3 is built from 14 residues. The V and J ends lost 0 bases and 7 bases respectively, with 8 bases between them. The full variable domain, rest sourced from reference TRBV9 and TRBJ1-6, is DSGVTQTPKHLITATGQRVTLRCSPRSGDLSVYWYQQSLDQGLQFLIQYYNGEERAKGNILERFSAQQFPDLHSELNLSSLELGDSALYFCASSVGHLNSPLHFGNGTRLTVT.

In its sample, this clone was seen a few times. The chain links TRBV5-1 to TRBJ2-7, with no clear D. This CDR3 comprises 13 residues. Germline CDR1 SGHRS, CDR2 YFSETQ. Trimming took off 4 bases at V and 5 bases at J, with 13 bases between the two ends. In DNA, the CDR3 is TGCGCCAGCAGCCTACGCTCTATCGACGAGCAGTACTTC. Amino acids: CASSLRSIDEQYF.

This clone has only a few counts. This rearrangement joins TRBV2 to TRBJ2-1; D not certain. The CDR3 length is 13 residues. CDR1 SNHLY and CDR2 FYNNEI come from the germline V gene. Trimming left V 5 bases short and J 1 base short, with 6 bases between. The chain's CDR3 is CASSLGSYNEQFF. The CDR3 DNA reads as TGTGCCAGCAGTTTAGGGTCCTACAATGAGCAGTTCTTC. Full variable domain (outside the CDR3, taken from reference TRBV2 and TRBJ2-1): EPEVTQTPSHQVTQMGQEVILRCVPISNHLYFYWYRQILGQKVEFLVSFYNNEISEKSEIFDDQFSVERPDGSNFTLKIRSTKLEDSAMYFCASSLGSYNEQFFGPGTRLTVL.

This clone has a single count. The chain employs TRBV29-1 and TRBJ1-1; 7 bases fit TRBD1. Germline CDR1 and CDR2: SQVTM and ANQGSEA. The CDR3 sequence is 13 residues long. The V and J ends lost 5 bases and 2 bases, in that order; junction bases with no gene match: 5. The CDR3 spells CSVYRGLNTEAFF. CDR3 in DNA: TGCAGCGTTTACAGGGGCCTCAACACTGAAGCTTTCTTT.

The V gene is TRBV5-1, the J gene TRBJ2-3; 7 nucleotides match TRBD1. V gave up 0 bases and J gave up 2 bases; unmatched junction bases: 6. This CDR3 is built from 16 residues. Germline lookup yields CDR1 SGHRS and CDR2 YFSETQ. The CDR3 nucleotides read TGCGCCAGCAGCTTGGGGACAGGACAATTCACAGATACGCAGTATTTT. Translation: CASSLGTGQFTDTQYF.

The rearrangement joins TRBV19 to TRBJ1-5; D not certain. The CDR3 has 12 amino acids. The V gene lost 1 base and the J gene lost 7 bases, with 5 bases spanning the gap. Germline CDR1 is LNHDA and CDR2 is SQIVND (reference sequence). This CDR3 is CASSIGWQPQHF. The CDR3 DNA follows: TGTGCCAGTAGTATAGGATGGCAGCCCCAGCATTTT. Supplemented by reference TRBV19 and TRBJ1-5, the full variable domain reads DGGITQSPKYLFRKEGQNVTLSCEQNLNHDAMYWYRQDPGQGLRLIYYSQIVNDFQKGDIAEGYSVSREKKESFPLTVTSAQKNPTAFYLCASSIGWQPQHFGDGTRLSIL.

DNA of the CDR3: TGCGCCAGCAGCCAAGATCTGGCAGCTTACGAGCAGTACTTC. Its protein product is CASSQDLAAYEQYF. The chain joins TRBV4-3 to TRBJ2-7, with D uncertain. The V gene's germline CDR1 is LGHNA and CDR2 YSLEER. Between the trimmed V and J ends, which lost 0 bases and 4 bases, there was a span of 10 bases. This CDR3 is 14 amino acids long.

The genes are TRBV29-1 and TRBJ1-5, with a tentative D call TRBD1 (5 bases). Looked up from germline, CDR1 is SQVTM and CDR2 is ANQGSEA. The CDR3 is 14 residues long. V shed 6 bases and J shed 5 bases, with 17 bases lying between them. The CDR3 loop is CSVVTHEGHQPQHF. The CDR3, as DNA: TGCAGCGTCGTAACCCACGAGGGGCATCAGCCCCAGCATTTT. The variable domain in full, completed from reference TRBV29-1 and TRBJ1-5, reads SAVISQKPSRDICQRGTSLTIQCQVDSQVTMMFWYRQQPGQSLTLIATANQGSEATYESGFVIDKFPISRPNLTFSTLTVSNMSPEDSSIYLCSVVTHEGHQPQHFGDGTRLSIL.

The chain carries TRBV15 and TRBJ2-5, with a tentative D call TRBD2 (5 bases). Trimming removed 0 bases at V and 5 bases at J, with 13 bases between. There are 15 residues in the CDR3. Germline V gene data show CDR1 as LNHNV and CDR2 as YYDKDF (reference sequence). DNA for the CDR3: TGTGCCACCAGCAGAGACCCAGGTTCGGGGGAGACCCAGTACTTC. This sequence encodes CATSRDPGSGETQYF.

The chain joins TRBV10-2 to TRBJ2-1; 7 bases are a match to TRBD2. The J segment lost 5 bases and the V segment lost 6 bases, leaving 1 base of the junction unmatched. The CDR3 has 12 residues. Germline CDR1 WSHSY, CDR2 SAAADI. Here the CDR3 DNA reads TGCGCCAGCAGGGGGGGGAACAATGAGCAGTTCTTC. This translates into CASRGGNNEQFF.

The V and J genes are TRBV20-1 and TRBJ1-1; D not certain. Germline CDR1 DFQATT, CDR2 SNEGSKA (reference sequence). This CDR3 contains 11 residues. V was shortened by 5 bases and J by 11 bases, with 15 bases between the two germline ends. CDR3 DNA: TGCAGTGCTCTTGACGGACCTAAGGCTTTCTTT. Protein sequence: CSALDGPKAFF.

Only one count was recorded for this clone. This chain joins TRBV19 and TRBJ1-2; possibly TRBD1 for D (6 bases). Germline V gene lookup returns CDR1 LNHDA and CDR2 SQIVND (reference sequence). The CDR3 totals 13 residues. Trimming removed 5 bases at V and 7 bases at J, with 14 bases between. CDR3: CASSLGGSRGYTF. Written as DNA, the CDR3 is TGTGCCAGTAGTTTAGGGGGAAGTCGTGGCTACACCTTC.

This chain joins TRBV30 and TRBJ2-5, with D possibly TRBD1 on 6 matching bases. The J call may be incorrect, as the DNA end agrees better with TRBJ2-7. Germline lookup yields CDR1 GTSNPN and CDR2 SVGIG (reference sequence). This CDR3 comprises 13 residues. The CDR3 DNA reads as TGTGCCTGGAGTGTAGACAGGCGCGACGAGCAGTACTTC. It yields the protein CAWSVDRRDEQYF.

This clone was seen only once. CDR3 amino acids: CASSGTGGWGGYTF. CDR3 DNA sequence: TGTGCCAGCAGTGGGACAGGGGGCTGGGGTGGCTACACCTTC. This rearrangement joins TRBV27 to TRBJ1-2; 12 bases map to TRBD1. Per germline, CDR1 MNHEY and CDR2 SMNVEV (reference sequence). The CDR3 runs 14 residues. The V and J ends lost 5 bases and 7 bases, in that order; junction bases with no gene match: 5.

The chain uses TRBV19 and TRBJ1-2; D is possibly TRBD1 (6 bases). The CDR3 length is 11 residues. Germline V lookup: CDR1 LNHDA, CDR2 SQIVND (reference sequence). Deletions cut 4 bases from V and 7 bases from J, with 7 bases between. CDR3 coding DNA: TGTGCCAGTAGTAACAGGGCTGGCTACACCTTC. Protein: CASSNRAGYTF. Full variable domain (outside the CDR3, taken from reference TRBV19 and TRBJ1-2): DGGITQSPKYLFRKEGQNVTLSCEQNLNHDAMYWYRQDPGQGLRLIYYSQIVNDFQKGDIAEGYSVSREKKESFPLTVTSAQKNPTAFYLCASSNRAGYTFGSGTRLTVV.

The V call is TRBV30, the J call TRBJ1-1; D remains unclear. The CDR3 runs 14 residues. The V gene lost 0 bases and the J gene lost 1 base, with 9 bases spanning the gap. CDR1 and CDR2 (germline): GTSNPN, SVGIG (reference sequence). CDR3 nucleotides: TGTGCCTGGAGTGTTGGGCAGAGGAACACTGAAGCTTTCTTT. Protein sequence: CAWSVGQRNTEAFF.

J is TRBJ1-2 and V is TRBV29-1; D gene ambiguous. The length of the CDR3 is 13 residues. CDR1 is SQVTM and CDR2 is ANQGSEA in the germline V gene. V was clipped by 7 bases and J by 8 bases, with 20 bases between them. CDR3 region: CSAASLKGGGYTF. Written as DNA, the CDR3 is TGCAGCGCTGCCTCCCTTAAAGGCGGCGGCTACACCTTC.

This clone came up a few times. The gene calls are TRBV12-5 and TRBJ2-1; perhaps TRBD1 as D (5 bases). Germline values: CDR1 LGHNT, CDR2 FRNRAP. V was shortened by 5 bases and J by 7 bases, with 9 bases between the two germline ends. The CDR3 covers 12 residues. CDR3 sequence: CASGQGPNEQFF. CDR3 coding DNA: TGTGCTAGTGGTCAGGGCCCGAATGAGCAGTTCTTC.

The chain employs TRBV29-1 and TRBJ1-1; 8 bases are a match to TRBD1. The length of the CDR3 is 15 residues. Germline V gene data show CDR1 as SQVTM and CDR2 as ANQGSEA. V trimming: 1 base; J trimming: 4 bases; junction bases outside the gene matches: 8. The CDR3 is CSVEVVGQAFTEAFF. DNA for the CDR3: TGCAGCGTTGAAGTCGTGGGACAGGCTTTCACTGAAGCTTTCTTT.

The chain combines TRBV6-1 with TRBJ1-1; D may be TRBD1 (6 bases). CDR3 length equals 15 residues. In germline, CDR1 is MNHNS, CDR2 SASEGT. V was clipped by 5 bases and J by 4 bases, with 17 bases between them. CDR3 region: CASSSQQGSGTEAFF. The DNA of the CDR3 is TGTGCCAGCAGTTCTCAACAGGGCTCGGGCACTGAAGCTTTCTTT.

This sequence joins TRBV5-1 and TRBJ2-1; 9 bases map to TRBD1. Looked up from germline, CDR1 is SGHRS and CDR2 is YFSETQ. The CDR3 runs to 13 residues. The V segment lost 4 bases and the J segment 8 bases; nucleotides outside the gene matches: 4. The DNA of the CDR3 is TGCGCCAGCAGCCCCTGGACAGGGGATGAGCAGTTCTTC. Protein sequence: CASSPWTGDEQFF.

V and J are TRBV5-6 and TRBJ1-1, with D unresolved. The CDR3 has 15 amino acids. V dropped 3 bases and J dropped 3 bases, with 15 bases sitting between them. The germline CDR1 and CDR2 sequences are SGHDT and YYEEEE. CDR3 in amino acids: CASSSFREGDTEAFF. CDR3 nucleotide sequence: TGTGCCAGCAGCTCGTTTAGGGAGGGCGACACTGAAGCTTTCTTT.

The gene calls are TRBV21-1 and TRBJ2-7; TRBD1, the D gene given by the table, was not confirmed from the DNA. TRBV21-1 is termed a pseudogene. The CDR3 spans 12 residues. The CDR3 DNA follows: TGTGCCAGCGGGACACTCCACTACGAGCAGTACTTC. It specifies CASGTLHYEQYF.

This sequence joins TRBV7-2 and TRBJ1-1; D is unresolved. CDR1 SGHTA and CDR2 FQGNSA come from the germline V gene. V was pared by 3 bases and J by 2 bases, with 10 bases between. The CDR3 sequence is 14 residues long. CDR3 in amino acids: CASSFRSFNTEAFF. CDR3 coding DNA: TGTGCCAGCAGCTTCAGGAGTTTTAACACTGAAGCTTTCTTT. Drawing the rest from reference TRBV7-2 and TRBJ1-1, the complete variable domain is GAGVSQSPSNKVTEKGKDVELRCDPISGHTALYWYRQSLGQGLEFLIYFQGNSAPDKSGLPSDRFSAERTGGSVSTLTIQRTQQEDSAVYLCASSFRSFNTEAFFGQGTRLTVV.

This rearrangement joins TRBV19 to TRBJ1-1, with D unresolved. Germline CDR1 is LNHDA and CDR2 is SQIVND (reference sequence). There are 13 residues in the CDR3. The ends were cut back, 1 base at V and 1 base at J, with 4 bases in the middle. CDR3 region: CASSIGRNTEAFF. The DNA of the CDR3 is TGTGCCAGTAGTATAGGCAGGAACACTGAAGCTTTCTTT.